The 15 T cell receptor beta chains presented below share a single source sample, sequenced in a study of shared clonotypes between healthy human individuals. The naive CD8 subset, CD45RO-negative cells positively selected for CCR7, excluded terminally differentiated effector memory CD45RA+ cells. Profiling relied on immunoSEQ multiplex PCR, and the TCRdb table lists in-frame clones only, not all of them. In the table there are some 800,000 clones, 80% to 95% of which are singletons. Sequencing used naive CD8+ T cells sorted from blood. These receptors were collected from a man between 25 and 39 years old in good health.

The V gene is TRBV4-1, the J gene TRBJ2-3; D is perhaps TRBD1 (6 bases). Germline V gene sequence: CDR1 MGHRA, CDR2 YSYEKL. The CDR3 is 17 amino acids. Trimming stripped 0 bases from V and 0 bases from J, with 13 bases between. As DNA, the CDR3 is TGCGCCAGCAGCCAAGATCTACAGGGATCTAGCACAGATACGCAGTATTTT. Translated, it gives CASSQDLQGSSTDTQYF.

The chain is built from TRBV5-5 and TRBJ2-6; D gene unclear. V was trimmed by 2 bases and J by 3 bases, leaving 6 bases between them. Germline V CDR1 and CDR2: SGHKS, YYEKEE (reference sequence). The CDR3 length is 14 residues. The CDR3 here is CASSLVSGANVLTF. In DNA form, the CDR3 reads TGTGCCAGCAGCTTAGTTAGTGGGGCCAACGTCCTGACTTTC.

The V and J genes are TRBV5-4 and TRBJ2-3; maybe TRBD2 (7 bases). The CDR3 runs 14 residues. Trimming left V 6 bases short and J 1 base short, with 12 bases between. CDR1 is SGHNT, CDR2 YYREEE, per germline (reference sequence). The CDR3: CASTPGGGTDTQYF. DNA of the CDR3: TGTGCCAGCACCCCGGGGGGCGGCACAGATACGCAGTATTTT.

This clone has just a few counts. The chain links TRBV5-1 to TRBJ2-2, with D perhaps TRBD1 or TRBD2 (5 bases each). This CDR3 is 13 amino acids long. From germline, CDR1 is SGHRS and CDR2 YFSETQ. The germline V and J ends were trimmed by 5 bases and 4 bases, with 9 bases remaining between them. This CDR3 is CASSAGSTGELFF. The CDR3 DNA reads TGCGCCAGCAGTGCAGGGAGCACCGGGGAGCTGTTTTTT.

V and J are TRBV7-9 and TRBJ1-1; D is unresolved. The CDR3 has 13 amino acids. Trimming left V 5 bases short and J 1 base short, with 8 bases between. Germline CDR1 and CDR2: SEHNR and FQNEAQ (reference sequence). This CDR3 is CASSPEWNTEAFF. The CDR3 coding sequence is TGTGCCAGCAGCCCGGAGTGGAACACTGAAGCTTTCTTT. Variable domain in full (rest from reference TRBV7-9 and TRBJ1-1): DTGVSQNPRHKITKRGQNVTFRCDPISEHNRLYWYRQTLGQGPEFLTYFQNEAQLEKSRLLSDRFSAERPKGSFSTLEIQRTEQGDSAMYLCASSPEWNTEAFFGQGTRLTVV.

This chain connects TRBV7-6 to TRBJ2-1; TRBD1 or TRBD2 may be the D gene (6 bases each). Germline CDR1 reads SGHVS; CDR2 reads FNYEAQ. This CDR3 comprises 16 residues. The V gene lost 5 bases and the J gene lost 9 bases, with 23 bases spanning the gap. CDR3 sequence reads: CASSPEGGERRREQFF. The CDR3 DNA reads as TGTGCCAGCAGCCCCGAGGGGGGAGAACGCCGGCGTGAGCAGTTCTTC.

This clone has just one count. The chain recombines TRBV15 with TRBJ2-1, with a possible D match to TRBD2 (5 bases). Germline loops: CDR1 LNHNV, CDR2 YYDKDF (reference sequence). The CDR3 consists of 15 residues. The V gene lost 0 bases and the J gene lost 5 bases, with 11 bases spanning the gap. The CDR3 loop reads CATSRDTSGHNEQFF. The CDR3 DNA sequence: TGTGCCACCAGCAGAGATACGAGCGGACACAATGAGCAGTTCTTC.

The rearrangement joins TRBV4-1 to TRBJ2-1; 9 bases are a match to TRBD2. The V gene's germline CDR1 is MGHRA and CDR2 YSYEKL. V lost 1 base to trimming and J lost 7 bases; unmatched junction nucleotides: 8. The CDR3 is 16 residues long. The DNA for the CDR3 is TGCGCCAGCAGCCAAGTAGGTAGCGGGAGTAGGAATGAGCAGTTCTTC. Translation gives CASSQVGSGSRNEQFF.

The chain employs TRBV7-2 and TRBJ1-3; D unclear. This CDR3 spans 14 amino acids. Germline CDR1 and CDR2: SGHTA and FQGNSA. V gave up 5 bases and J gave up 0 bases, with 8 bases separating them. The CDR3 DNA is TGTGCCAGCAGCCAGGAAAGCTCTGGAAACACCATATATTTT. It is translated as CASSQESSGNTIYF.

The CDR3 reads CASRLLGETQYF. DNA of the CDR3: TGTGCCAGCAGACTCCTGGGAGAGACCCAGTACTTC. The chain uses TRBV11-2 and TRBJ2-5; no clear D. This CDR3 contains 12 residues. The V gene lost 6 bases and the J gene lost 4 bases, with 9 bases spanning the gap. Per the germline V gene, CDR1 is SGHAT and CDR2 is FQNNGV.

The chain joins TRBV4-1 to TRBJ2-3; no clear D gene. The CDR3 loop spans 16 amino acids. The germline V gene encodes CDR1 MGHRA and CDR2 YSYEKL. V was clipped by 2 bases and J by 2 bases, with 14 bases between them. The CDR3 coding sequence is TGCGCCAGCAGCCAAAATGGGAACACCGACACAGATACGCAGTATTTT. The encoded protein is CASSQNGNTDTDTQYF.

This chain connects TRBV19 to TRBJ2-1; no clear D. The V gene lost 5 bases and the J gene lost 0 bases, with 20 bases spanning the gap. Germline assignment: CDR1 LNHDA and CDR2 SQIVND (reference sequence). The CDR3 spans 18 residues. The CDR3 loop reads CASSFRDLVTFSYNEQFF. The CDR3 DNA reads TGTGCCAGTAGTTTCCGCGACCTAGTTACGTTCTCCTACAATGAGCAGTTCTTC.

This clone was detected a few times. The chain uses TRBV2 and TRBJ2-3; 13 bases agree with TRBD2. J lost 4 bases, V lost 8 bases, and 3 bases had no gene match. CDR3 length: 14 residues. Germline V gene sequence: CDR1 SNHLY, CDR2 FYNNEI. CDR3 in DNA: TGTGCCAGCCCGGGACTAGCGGGATCAGATACGCAGTATTTT. Its protein is CASPGLAGSDTQYF.

This chain connects TRBV9 to TRBJ2-3; TRBD1 might be the D (6 bases). The CDR3 totals 14 residues. Germline V CDR1 and CDR2: SGDLS, YYNGEE. V dropped 4 bases and J dropped 3 bases, with 12 bases sitting between them. Written as DNA, the CDR3 is TGTGCCAGCAGCTCCTGGACAGCGACAGATACGCAGTATTTT. Protein sequence: CASSSWTATDTQYF. Full variable domain (rest looked up from reference TRBV9 and TRBJ2-3): DSGVTQTPKHLITATGQRVTLRCSPRSGDLSVYWYQQSLDQGLQFLIQYYNGEERAKGNILERFSAQQFPDLHSELNLSSLELGDSALYFCASSSWTATDTQYFGPGTRLTVL.

This chain connects TRBV9 to TRBJ2-3; a weak D match, TRBD2 (7 bases). Germline V CDR1 and CDR2: SGDLS, YYNGEE. The CDR3 is 11 amino acids. The V and J ends lost 3 bases and 10 bases respectively, with 9 bases between them. CDR3: CASSAGGPQYF. The CDR3 nucleotides are TGTGCCAGCAGCGCGGGGGGCCCGCAGTATTTT.